The source of this TCR beta chain is a study of response to subunit inactivated influenza vaccine. The V end was cut by 0 bases, the J end by 5 bases, with 12 bases between. The CDR3 totals 14 residues. The germline gives CDR1 DFQATT, CDR2 SNEGSKA (reference sequence). On this clonotype: A much larger clone is a single base away; this may be a read error.

TCRdb fed the RT-PCR reads into MiXCR, producing one record per CDR3 protein. This table has more than 550,000 distinct CDR3 sequences, roughly 12% appearing once. The data were also submitted as part of a second study, on T cells expressing NK-cell markers. That source adds: As the method of synthesis, 5'RACE template switching with UMIs yielded TCR beta cDNA. HCMV seropositivity marked most of the eight sequenced donors; one was seronegative. Dominant NKG2C+ clonotypes were found to form about 1.0-8% of CD8+ T cells in about six donors. The study did not resolve the HCMV specificity of expanded NKG2C+ T cell clones.

Material: PBMCs from blood, obtained on the day of vaccination. The J gene is TRBJ2-3, the V gene TRBV20-1, with D maybe TRBD1 (6 bases). The sequence was collected from a man aged 45-60 years who received an inactivated influenza vaccine. This CDR3 reads CSARDRTDGDTQYF. Written as DNA, the CDR3 is TGCAGTGCTAGAGATCGGACAGACGGAGATACGCAGTATTTT.